This TCR beta chain was identified in a study of T cells in localized non-small cell lung cancer (dated by TCRdb to 2018 to 2020). Background for the entire study: Comparing tumors with uninvolved tumor-adjacent lungs, the study looked at the T cell repertoires of hundreds of patients with early-stage NSCLC. NSCLC patients had a mean age of approximately 66 years, and approximately 140 were male and about a hundred female. The cohort consisted of 236 treatment-naive NSCLC patients whose localized lung tumors had been resected.

Unmatched junction bases come to 1, with V trimmed by 2 bases and J by 3 bases. CDR3 length: 16 amino acids, cysteine to phenylalanine. Of all the DNA, just the CDR3 is kept, 48 bases in frame from base 1. CDR1 and CDR2 are read off the germline V gene (reference sequence) as MNHEY and SMNVEV. At diagnosis, tumor, uninvolved tumor-adjacent lung and peripheral blood were collected and then preserved as a mix of FFPE and fresh-frozen material. For TCR repertoire profiling, the blood samples were analyzed as peripheral blood mononuclear cells. Results and caveats for the whole study, not just this receptor: Because of the exploratory design, TCR variables were selected using unadjusted p-values without false-discovery rate correction. Higher T cell density in blood was associated with longer overall survival, whereas higher clonality in adjacent lung was associated with shorter survival. Uninvolved tumor-adjacent lung showed the highest T cell clonality, higher than tumor, which suggests more focused antigenic responses in the uninvolved tumor-adjacent lung. Because multi-region tumor sequencing was not performed, intratumor heterogeneity could not be ruled out. A median of about 55 of the top 100 tumor clones were detected in paired uninvolved adjacent lung, and some 30 of these tumor clones were also found among the top 100 clones of the paired uninvolved adjacent lung.

TCR beta CDR3 regions were sequenced from DNA using the immunoSEQ Assay. From the authors' description of their analysis: T cell density was computed as TCR beta template counts normalized to usable DNA estimated by amplifying housekeeping genes. Using the preseqR package, richness was estimated by extrapolating to 120,000 templates for tissue samples and 400,000 templates for PBMC samples. Clonality was defined by subtracting Pielou's evenness from one. Tissue-enriched TCRs were identified through differential abundance testing performed on productive amino-acid clonotypes, with a minimum total count of 5 and an alpha of 0.1. Repertoire overlap between compartments was quantified with the Jaccard Index and Morisita Overlap Index. GLIPH clustered TCR beta CDR3s with public tetramer-defined viral CDR3s; viral motifs required at least three viral sequences plus V-gene enrichment. Entries here come from immuneACCESS through TCRdb and include only in-frame sequences with V and J called. Some clones fail to appear in such tables; in the studies checked, an unresolved V gene covers under half of the shortfall, and the cause of the remainder is unknown. From that table come the V and J calls and clone size; the DNA was used to work out D and trimming. The sample has roughly 20,000 clones on record, about 83% of them singletons. The top ten constitute roughly 4% of the sample.

Turning to this clone: The specificity of this receptor is unknown. No much larger clone exists at a distance of one base, and base qualities are not known.

This sequence originates from a man between 40 and 75 years old with stage I lung adenocarcinoma. This receptor chain uses TRBV27 and TRBJ2-3, with 14 bases in between that match TRBD2. The sequences come from peripheral blood, collected before any cancer treatment. Read as DNA, the sequence is TGTGCCAGCAGTTTAGGGACTAGCGGGAGAACAGATACGCAGTATTTT. Its protein reads: CASSLGTSGRTDTQYF.